Below, 21 T cell receptor beta chains from the same sample are listed, as sequenced in a study of T-cell memory formation after mild COVID-19. Using its own MiXCR run on the 5' RACE reads, TCRdb lists one record per CDR3 protein. The data show roughly 560,000 distinct CDR3 sequences, with over 20% seen just once and under 15% held by the top ten. The specimen was PBMCs or a T cell subset sorted from them (not recorded which). The receptor set was obtained from an adult woman who had mild COVID-19 (a few samples of this study predate the infection). Cell type and time point are not known.

A few counts support this clonotype. J is TRBJ1-1 and V is TRBV19; 8 bases fit TRBD1. The V segment lost 3 bases and the J segment 0 bases; nucleotides outside the gene matches: 3. CDR3 size: 15 residues. The germline V gene encodes CDR1 LNHDA and CDR2 SQIVND (reference sequence). CDR3 loop: CASSMQGAMNTEAFF. CDR3 in DNA: TGTGCCAGTAGTATGCAGGGGGCTATGAACACTGAAGCTTTCTTT.

This rearrangement joins TRBV19 to TRBJ2-7; the D is unclear. The CDR3 runs to 11 residues. The V and J ends lost 8 bases and 0 bases respectively, with 5 bases between them. The germline CDR1 and CDR2 sequences are LNHDA and SQIVND (reference sequence). CDR3 nucleotides: TGTGCCAGTCGGAACTCCTACGAGCAGTACTTC. It yields the protein CASRNSYEQYF.

The count of this clonotype is one. The rearrangement uses TRBV7-9 and TRBJ1-2, with 10 bases aligning to TRBD1. Germline loops: CDR1 SEHNR, CDR2 FQNEAQ (reference sequence). After removal of 5 bases from V and 6 bases from J, the junction contained 15 bases not matched to a gene. This CDR3 comprises 17 residues. The CDR3 DNA reads as TGTGCCAGCAGCCATGCCCGGGGACAGGGGACCGCTGATGGCTACACCTTC. Residues: CASSHARGQGTADGYTF.

V usage is TRBV30 and J usage is TRBJ1-4; 10 nucleotides align to TRBD1. V dropped 6 bases and J dropped 6; count of bases not matched to a gene: 10. The CDR3 sequence is 15 residues long. In germline, CDR1 is GTSNPN, CDR2 SVGIG (reference sequence). CDR3 DNA: TGTGCCTGTCCCGGGACAGGGGTTTATCATGAAAAACTGTTTTTT. Translated, it gives CACPGTGVYHEKLFF.

This chain links TRBV3-1 with TRBJ2-7, with TRBD2 identical over 12 bases. The CDR3 is 16 residues long. V lost 4 bases, J lost 6 bases, and 10 bases stayed unmatched. From germline, CDR1 is LGHDT and CDR2 YNNKEL (reference sequence). CDR3 amino acids: CASSPRLAGDRGEQYF. For the CDR3, the DNA is TGTGCCAGCAGCCCCCGACTAGCGGGAGATCGAGGCGAGCAGTACTTC.

This clonotype was counted only a few times. The chain employs TRBV12-3 or TRBV12-4 and TRBJ2-6; 8 nucleotides agree with TRBD1. Losses at the gene ends were 6 bases for V and 0 bases for J; bases not matched to a gene: 13. CDR3 size: 19 residues. The CDR3 loop is CASSPPRGRLFSGANVLTF. CDR3 DNA: TGTGCCAGCAGCCCCCCCAGGGGGCGGCTTTTCTCTGGGGCCAACGTCCTGACTTTC.

This clonotype showed up just a few times. The chain combines TRBV14 with TRBJ2-1; 7 positions match TRBD2. The CDR3 extends over 16 amino acids. Per germline, CDR1 SGHDN and CDR2 FVKESK. With V trimmed by 3 bases and J by 5 bases, 10 bases remained unmatched. CDR3 in DNA: TGTGCCAGCAGCCAGGCACTCGGGACTATACACAATGAGCAGTTCTTC. Translating it yields CASSQALGTIHNEQFF.

The V call is TRBV12-3 or TRBV12-4, the J call TRBJ1-2; D may be TRBD1 (5 bases). The ends were cut back, 7 bases at V and 10 bases at J, with 19 bases in the middle. The length of the CDR3 is 13 residues. CDR3 sequence reads: CASIARGRKDYTF. The CDR3 nucleotides read TGTGCCAGCATTGCACGGGGGAGAAAGGACTACACCTTC.

This clonotype was observed a handful of times. The chain carries TRBV5-1 and TRBJ2-7; D not resolved. Looked up from germline, CDR1 is SGHRS and CDR2 is YFSETQ. This CDR3 comprises 17 residues. Trimming cost V 0 bases and J 6 bases, with 22 bases left between them. This chain's CDR3 is CASSLGDIGGYRIEQYF. The CDR3, as DNA: TGCGCCAGCAGCTTGGGGGATATTGGTGGGTACCGAATCGAGCAGTACTTC.

The rearrangement joins TRBV11-2 to TRBJ2-3, with TRBD1 as a possible D gene (6 bases). Germline V lookup: CDR1 SGHAT, CDR2 FQNNGV. The CDR3 consists of 18 residues. The V end was cut by 5 bases, the J end by 5 bases, with 26 bases between. CDR3 loop: CASSLGNRAPESGDTQYF. The CDR3 DNA sequence: TGTGCCAGCAGCCTTGGCAACAGGGCTCCTGAATCGGGAGATACGCAGTATTTT.

This clonotype was seen a handful of times. The chain uses TRBV14 and TRBJ1-1; D is perhaps TRBD1 (6 bases). In germline, CDR1 is SGHDN, CDR2 FVKESK. The CDR3 has 13 amino acids. V lost 2 bases to trimming and J lost 10 bases, with 14 bases between them. CDR3 protein: CASSQQPGTPAFF. The CDR3 DNA reads TGTGCCAGCAGCCAACAACCCGGGACACCAGCTTTCTTT.

This chain uses TRBV12-3 or TRBV12-4 with TRBJ1-2; TRBD1 might be the D (5 bases). Trimming left V 5 bases short and J 14 bases short, with 21 bases between. This CDR3 spans 13 amino acids. Here the CDR3 DNA reads TGTGCCAGCAGTCCCGGGCGGTTACAGGAGGGGACCTTC. It encodes CASSPGRLQEGTF.

This sequence joins TRBV5-6 and TRBJ2-7; 7 nucleotides agree with TRBD1. This CDR3 is 14 amino acids long. After removal of 4 bases from V and 4 bases from J, the junction contained 8 bases not matched to a gene. CDR1 and CDR2 from the germline V gene are SGHDT and YYEEEE. The DNA of the CDR3 is TGTGCCAGCAGCATAGGGACAGCGCATTACGAGCAGTACTTC. It specifies CASSIGTAHYEQYF.

The chain couples TRBV7-8 to TRBJ1-2; maybe TRBD1 (6 bases). Trimming pared 5 bases from V and 8 bases from J, leaving 12 bases between. The V gene's germline CDR1 is SGHVS and CDR2 FQNEAQ. The CDR3 consists of 12 residues. The DNA of the CDR3 is TGTGCCAGCAGCCCCCGACAGGACGGCTACACCTTC. Translation: CASSPRQDGYTF. Supplemented by reference TRBV7-8 and TRBJ1-2, the full variable domain reads GAGVSQSPRYKVAKRGQDVALRCDPISGHVSLFWYQQALGQGPEFLTYFQNEAQLDKSGLPSDRFFAERPEGSVSTLKIQRTQQEDSAVYLCASSPRQDGYTFGSGTRLTVV.

The chain links TRBV6-2 or TRBV6-3 to TRBJ1-1; D unclear. This CDR3 comprises 15 residues. The V end lost 7 bases, the J end lost 4 bases, and 19 bases lay between the germline ends. Germline V gene lookup returns CDR1 MNHEY and CDR2 SVGEGT. The CDR3, as DNA: TGTGCCAGCACTAAGGGAGGGCCAAGCGCCACTGAAGCTTTCTTT. It yields the protein CASTKGGPSATEAFF.

In this sample, this clonotype turned up a few times. The chain carries TRBV12-3 or TRBV12-4 and TRBJ2-1; D remains unclear. V was cut by 2 bases and J by 6 bases, with 5 bases left in between. The CDR3 runs to 12 residues. The CDR3 coding sequence is TGTGCCAGCAGTTTAAGACTCAATGAGCAGTTCTTC. This sequence encodes CASSLRLNEQFF.

This clonotype has more than one count but fewer than ten. V gene TRBV29-1 combines with J gene TRBJ2-3; D gene ambiguous. This CDR3 is built from 11 residues. Per germline, CDR1 SQVTM and CDR2 ANQGSEA. V was trimmed by 4 bases and J by 4 bases, leaving 6 bases between them. The CDR3 nucleotides are TGCAGCGTTGGTTCCCCAGATACGCAGTATTTT. Encoded protein: CSVGSPDTQYF.

The gene calls are TRBV20-1 and TRBJ1-5, with D possibly being TRBD1 (6 bases). Trimming cost V 5 bases and J 0 bases, with 11 bases left between them. The CDR3 length is 14 residues. Germline CDR1 is DFQATT and CDR2 is SNEGSKA (reference sequence). CDR3 coding DNA: TGCAGTGCTGCTACAGGGAGTAGCAATCAGCCCCAGCATTTT. Encoded protein: CSAATGSSNQPQHF.

The rearrangement uses TRBV30 and TRBJ2-7; 10 bases agree with TRBD2. The J segment lost 5 bases and the V segment lost 2 bases, leaving 6 bases of the junction unmatched. CDR1 and CDR2 (germline): GTSNPN, SVGIG (reference sequence). The length of the CDR3 is 14 residues. The CDR3 bases are TGTGCCTGGAGTTTGCTTAGCGGGAGGAACGAGCAGTACTTC. This translates into CAWSLLSGRNEQYF.

CDR3 in amino acids: CSARRAGGPYNEQFF. The DNA of the CDR3 is TGCAGTGCTCGTAGGGCGGGAGGGCCCTACAATGAGCAGTTCTTC. The V gene is TRBV20-1, the J gene TRBJ2-1; 9 bases line up with TRBD2. The length of the CDR3 is 15 residues. CDR1 is DFQATT and CDR2 is SNEGSKA in the germline V gene (reference sequence). V lost 5 bases to trimming and J lost 2 bases; unmatched junction nucleotides: 7.

This clonotype was observed a handful of times. Here the CDR3 reads CASSSDSAGNYGYTF. CDR3 DNA: TGTGCCAGCAGCTCCGACTCGGCGGGGAACTATGGCTACACCTTC. V usage is TRBV7-2 and J usage is TRBJ1-2; D gene uncertain. Per germline, CDR1 SGHTA and CDR2 FQGNSA. V lost 4 bases to trimming and J lost 2 bases, with 14 bases between them. The CDR3 spans 15 residues.